This paragraph covers one TCR beta chain sequence. Its antigen is unknown. The data derive from a study of cytomegalovirus exposure and HLA in healthy donors. In the study overall: The Caucasian-associated ancestry cluster contained 81% of the 398 genotyped donors.

PCR was performed using 60 Vbeta and 13 Jbeta primers. Repertoires were generated with immunoSEQ multiplex PCR, while TCRdb's copy carries only in-frame clones and drops some. Among some 140,000 clones listed, approximately 70% were seen once. Study-wide results and limits: An analysis was carried out later, and it reportedly showed fewer N-insertions in an Asian-associated ancestry cluster than the roughly 670-donor mean. Listed as cytomegalovirus-associated were 164 TCR beta chains. Most subjects' HLA-A and HLA-B alleles were reportedly predicted from TCR beta sequences.

Germline trimming cut 3 bases from V and 5 bases from J; bases unmatched to any gene: 2. Germline V lookup: CDR1 MDHEN, CDR2 SYDVKM. This CDR3 comprises 13 residues. The specimen was PBMCs. This TCR was recovered from a human donor in good health. The chain carries TRBV28 and TRBJ1-2; 8 bases are shared with TRBD1. CDR3 protein: CASSFQGAYGYTF. In DNA form, the CDR3 reads TGTGCCAGCAGTTTTCAGGGGGCGTATGGCTACACCTTC.